Following are 27 T cell receptor beta chains from one sample sequenced in a study of blood T cell repertoires in COVID-19. Clones were sequenced by immunoSEQ multiplex PCR, and TCRdb holds only the in-frame ones, with some missing. The sample records 60,000 to 85,000 clones, about 74% being singletons. Sequenced: peripheral blood. The receptors originated from a human donor with acute or convalescent COVID-19. The donor label of this sample is uncertain.

To note about this clone: One end of the junction fails to match germline, which may point to a read error. J is TRBJ2-1 and V is TRBV7-7; TRBD2 matches at 13 bases. This CDR3 has 16 amino acids. Per germline, CDR1 SSHAT and CDR2 FNYEAQ (reference sequence). The CDR3 region has the DNA TGTGCTAGCAGCTTAGCAAGGACTAGCGGGGGTAATGAGCAGTTCTTC. Amino acid sequence: CASSLARTSGGNEQFF.

This clone has a handful of counts. V is TRBV13 and J is TRBJ2-5, with TRBD2 matching over 8 bases. V was clipped by 4 bases and J by 5 bases; unmatched bases: 15. Germline CDR1 and CDR2: PRHDT and FYEKMQ (reference sequence). The length of the CDR3 is 17 residues. The CDR3 DNA follows: TGTGCCAGCAGCTCGTACAAAACGGGAGGGGTCGGGGAGACCCAGTACTTC. It specifies CASSSYKTGGVGETQYF.

V and J are TRBV30 and TRBJ2-5; 7 bases map to TRBD1. The CDR3 loop spans 15 amino acids. V gave up 2 bases and J gave up 4 bases; unmatched junction bases: 10. The germline V gene encodes CDR1 GTSNPN and CDR2 SVGIG (reference sequence). CDR3 nucleotides: TGTGCCTGGAGTAGAAGGGGACAGCTACGAGAGACCCAGTACTTC. It yields the protein CAWSRRGQLRETQYF.

The chain has TRBV2 and TRBJ1-2; 9 nucleotides align to TRBD1. J lost 8 bases, V lost 2 bases, and 6 bases had no gene match. The V gene's germline CDR1 is SNHLY and CDR2 FYNNEI. The CDR3 loop spans 14 amino acids. This CDR3 is CASSEWDRARGYTF. The CDR3 DNA reads TGTGCCAGCAGTGAATGGGACAGGGCTAGGGGCTACACCTTC.

V gene TRBV19 combines with J gene TRBJ1-1, with 8 bases that match TRBD1. Unmatched junction bases numbered 4, after V lost 5 bases and J lost 5 bases. Looked up from germline, CDR1 is LNHDA and CDR2 is SQIVND (reference sequence). The CDR3 is made up of 13 amino acids. As DNA, the CDR3 is TGTGCCAGTAGTTTTGACAGGGGTACTGAAGCTTTCTTT. Protein sequence: CASSFDRGTEAFF.

This sequence joins TRBV15 and TRBJ2-5; D is perhaps TRBD1 (6 bases). The CDR3 is made up of 14 amino acids. Trimming took 1 base from V and 4 from J, leaving 10 bases between them. Germline V gene sequence: CDR1 LNHNV, CDR2 YYDKDF (reference sequence). Written as DNA, the CDR3 is TGTGCCACCAGCAGAGTGCAGGGGCGAGAGACCCAGTACTTC. This encodes CATSRVQGRETQYF.

The chain carries TRBV10-3 and TRBJ2-1, with 10 bases lining up with TRBD2. Germline CDR1 and CDR2: ENHRY and SYGVKD. With V trimmed by 3 bases and J by 1 base, 12 bases remained unmatched. The CDR3 consists of 19 residues. CDR3 nucleotides: TGTGCCATCAGTGATTCAGTAGGTAGCGGGAGGAGGTCCTACAATGAGCAGTTCTTC. It is translated as CAISDSVGSGRRSYNEQFF.

The rearrangement joins TRBV28 to TRBJ2-7, with a possible D match to TRBD1 (7 bases). V was pared by 6 bases and J by 5 bases, with 20 bases between. Per the germline V gene, CDR1 is MDHEN and CDR2 is SYDVKM. The CDR3 spans 15 residues. For the CDR3, the DNA is TGTGCCAGCAGCTCCATAGGGGGGACAGTTCACGAGCAGTACGTC. Amino acids: CASSSIGGTVHEQYV.

This clone was found a few times. The V and J genes are TRBV2 and TRBJ1-2; D ambiguous. The V end was cut by 7 bases, the J end by 0 bases, with 9 bases between. CDR1 and CDR2 from the germline V gene are SNHLY and FYNNEI. The CDR3 has 13 residues. This CDR3 is CASTQATNYGYTF. CDR3 coding DNA: TGTGCCAGCACTCAGGCTACTAACTATGGCTACACCTTC.

The chain employs TRBV9 and TRBJ2-1; possibly TRBD2 for D (6 bases). The CDR3 spans 14 residues. The V gene's germline CDR1 is SGDLS and CDR2 YYNGEE. V was clipped by 6 bases and J by 7 bases, with 17 bases between them. The CDR3 reads CASNSQGGGNEQFF. As DNA, the CDR3 is TGTGCCAGCAACAGCCAGGGAGGAGGGAATGAGCAGTTCTTC.

The genes are TRBV18 and TRBJ2-2; no reliable D call. Looked up from germline, CDR1 is KGHSH and CDR2 is LQKENI. This CDR3 has 13 residues. V lost 3 bases to trimming and J lost 4 bases, with 6 bases between them. CDR3 residues: CASSPWATGELFF. CDR3 DNA: TGTGCCAGCTCACCGTGGGCCACCGGGGAGCTGTTTTTT.

The chain uses TRBV7-2 and TRBJ1-2; D remains ambiguous. Germline lookup yields CDR1 SGHTA and CDR2 FQGNSA. The CDR3 covers 13 residues. Trimming took 5 bases from V and 2 from J, leaving 9 bases between them. The CDR3 reads CASSRDMNYGYTF. The CDR3 bases are TGTGCCAGCAGCCGAGACATGAACTATGGCTACACCTTC.

The chain is built from TRBV19 and TRBJ2-7; D not resolved. This CDR3 has 12 amino acids. Germline CDR1 is LNHDA and CDR2 is SQIVND (reference sequence). V was pared by 7 bases and J by 2 bases, with 9 bases between. The CDR3 coding sequence is TGTGCCAGTACCGGCGAGGCCTACGAGCAGTACTTC. Translating it yields CASTGEAYEQYF. Full variable domain (outside the CDR3, taken from reference TRBV19 and TRBJ2-7): DGGITQSPKYLFRKEGQNVTLSCEQNLNHDAMYWYRQDPGQGLRLIYYSQIVNDFQKGDIAEGYSVSREKKESFPLTVTSAQKNPTAFYLCASTGEAYEQYFGPGTRLTVT.

The chain carries TRBV5-1 and TRBJ2-6; D possibly corresponds to TRBD1 (5 bases). Trimming removed 2 bases at V and 0 bases at J, with 12 bases between. From germline, CDR1 is SGHRS and CDR2 YFSETQ. This CDR3 spans 17 amino acids. The CDR3 DNA reads as TGCGCCAGCAGCTTAGCCGACAGCTACTCTGGGGCCAACGTCCTGACTTTC. Its translation: CASSLADSYSGANVLTF.

This chain joins TRBV28 and TRBJ2-5; a possible D gene is TRBD1 (5 bases). The length of the CDR3 is 13 residues. Trimming shortened V by 6 bases and J by 9 bases, and 17 bases separated the two germline ends. CDR1 MDHEN and CDR2 SYDVKM come from the germline V gene. In nucleotides, the CDR3 is TGTGCCAGCAGAACCGCCAGGGATGGGGCCCAGTACTTC. Protein: CASRTARDGAQYF.

The rearrangement joins TRBV28 to TRBJ1-4, with TRBD1 matching over 9 bases. Trimming cost V 2 bases and J 8 bases; bases outside gene matches: 6. This CDR3 is 15 amino acids long. The V gene's germline CDR1 is MDHEN and CDR2 SYDVKM. DNA of the CDR3: TGTGCCAGCAGTTTACCAGGGACAGGGCGAGAAAAACTGTTTTTT. This codes for CASSLPGTGREKLFF.

The V gene is TRBV11-2, the J gene TRBJ2-2; TRBD1 aligns across 8 bases. Germline loops: CDR1 SGHAT, CDR2 FQNNGV. Trimming removed 5 bases from V and 1 base from J; junction bases left unmatched: 3. The CDR3 has 15 residues. The CDR3 spells CASSRGQVNTGELFF. The DNA of the CDR3 is TGTGCCAGCAGCCGGGGACAGGTGAACACCGGGGAGCTGTTTTTT. Full variable domain (rest looked up from reference TRBV11-2 and TRBJ2-2): EAGVAQSPRYKIIEKRQSVAFWCNPISGHATLYWYQQILGQGPKLLIQFQNNGVVDDSQLPKDRFSAERLKGVDSTLKIQPAKLEDSAVYLCASSRGQVNTGELFFGEGSRLTVL.

Ten or more counts support this clone. V and J are TRBV19 and TRBJ1-1; tentatively, D is TRBD1 (5 bases). The CDR3 covers 13 residues. Germline CDR1 is LNHDA and CDR2 is SQIVND (reference sequence). Trimming stripped 8 bases from V and 0 bases from J, with 10 bases between. The CDR3 nucleotides read TGTGCCAGTCAGCGGGGCTTGAACACTGAAGCTTTCTTT. This encodes CASQRGLNTEAFF.

The chain carries TRBV6-5 and TRBJ2-1; 9 nucleotides match TRBD2. The CDR3 runs 16 residues. Trimming removed 0 bases from V and 9 bases from J; junction bases left unmatched: 9. Germline loops: CDR1 MNHEY, CDR2 SVGAGI. CDR3 residues: CASSYSVRGGFSEQFF. For the CDR3, the DNA is TGTGCCAGCAGTTACTCGGTGCGGGGGGGATTTAGTGAGCAGTTCTTC.

The chain employs TRBV6-6 and TRBJ2-4; 7 bases are shared with TRBD1. Germline CDR1 and CDR2: MNHNY and SVGAGI (reference sequence). The CDR3 is 15 residues long. The V gene end was trimmed by 5 bases and the J gene end by 8 bases; junction bases not matched to a gene: 12. CDR3: CASSPTGQQRDIQYF. CDR3 nucleotide sequence: TGTGCCAGCAGTCCCACGGGACAGCAGAGGGACATTCAGTACTTC.

The rearrangement joins TRBV5-6 to TRBJ1-5; 7 bases fit TRBD1. The CDR3 is 14 amino acids. The ends lost 4 bases at V and 3 bases at J; junction bases unmatched: 4. The germline V gene has CDR1 SGHDT and CDR2 YYEEEE. The CDR3 nucleotides are TGTGCCAGCAGCCTCGGGACAGCCAATCAGCCCCAGCATTTT. Its protein product is CASSLGTANQPQHF.

V is TRBV9 and J is TRBJ2-7; D uncertain. CDR1 SGDLS and CDR2 YYNGEE come from the germline V gene. This CDR3 region has 15 residues. V was trimmed by 0 bases and J by 3 bases, leaving 13 bases between them. The CDR3 spells CASSVGGERYYEQYF. The CDR3 nucleotides are TGTGCCAGCAGCGTAGGCGGCGAGCGATACTACGAGCAGTACTTC.

V gene TRBV3-1 (or the pseudogene TRBV3-2) combines with J gene TRBJ2-7; D call uncertain. This CDR3 spans 16 amino acids. Trimming shortened V by 5 bases and J by 0 bases, and 17 bases separated the two germline ends. CDR1 and CDR2 from the germline V gene are LGHDT and YNNKEL (reference sequence). CDR3 nucleotide sequence: TGTGCCAGCAGCTTACGAACATTGGCAGGCTCCTACGAGCAGTACTTC. Translation: CASSLRTLAGSYEQYF.

J is TRBJ2-3 and V is TRBV5-1; 14 bases agree with TRBD2. CDR1 is SGHRS and CDR2 is YFSETQ in the germline V gene. The CDR3 loop spans 18 amino acids. The ends lost 5 bases at V and 0 bases at J; junction bases unmatched: 8. For the CDR3, the DNA is TGCGCCAGCAGTTTTGCTGGACTAGCGGGGGGTAGCACAGATACGCAGTATTTT. As protein: CASSFAGLAGGSTDTQYF.

This chain joins TRBV28 and TRBJ1-2, with 7 bases fitting TRBD1. Germline V gene data show CDR1 as MDHEN and CDR2 as SYDVKM. The CDR3 loop spans 14 amino acids. V shed 5 bases and J 0 bases; nucleotides not matched to a gene: 3. CDR3: CASSRTGANYGYTF. As DNA, the CDR3 is TGTGCCAGCAGTAGGACAGGAGCTAACTATGGCTACACCTTC.

The J gene is TRBJ2-5, the V gene TRBV5-4, with a possible D match to TRBD2 (5 bases). The CDR3 loop spans 14 amino acids. In germline, CDR1 is SGHNT, CDR2 YYREEE (reference sequence). V gave up 3 bases and J gave up 2 bases, with 11 bases separating them. The CDR3 here is CASSSTGEQETQYF. In DNA form, the CDR3 reads TGTGCCAGCAGCTCGACCGGGGAACAAGAGACCCAGTACTTC.

This chain uses TRBV7-9 with TRBJ2-7; the D gene is possibly TRBD1 (6 bases). The germline V and J ends were trimmed by 7 bases and 5 bases, with 12 bases remaining between them. The germline CDR1 and CDR2 sequences are SEHNR and FQNEAQ (reference sequence). The CDR3 covers 12 residues. CDR3 nucleotide sequence: TGTGCCAGCACCCGGGACAAGCACGAGCAGTACTTC. It encodes CASTRDKHEQYF.